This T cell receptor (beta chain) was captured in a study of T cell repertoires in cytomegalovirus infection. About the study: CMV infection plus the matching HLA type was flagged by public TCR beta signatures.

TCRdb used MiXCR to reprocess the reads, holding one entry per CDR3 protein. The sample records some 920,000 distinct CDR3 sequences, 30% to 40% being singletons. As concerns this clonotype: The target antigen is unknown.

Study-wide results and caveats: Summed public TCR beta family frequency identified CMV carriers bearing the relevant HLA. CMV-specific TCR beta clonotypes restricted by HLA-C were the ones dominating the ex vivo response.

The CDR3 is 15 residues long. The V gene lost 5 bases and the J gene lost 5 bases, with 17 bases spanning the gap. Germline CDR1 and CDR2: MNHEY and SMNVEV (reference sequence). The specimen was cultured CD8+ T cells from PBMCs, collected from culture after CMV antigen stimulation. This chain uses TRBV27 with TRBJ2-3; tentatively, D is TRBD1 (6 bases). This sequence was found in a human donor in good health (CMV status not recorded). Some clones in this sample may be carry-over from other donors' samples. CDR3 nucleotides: TGTGCCAGCAGTCCCTTCCACAGGGTAGAAGATACGCAGTATTTT. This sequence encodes CASSPFHRVEDTQYF.